The clone carrying this TCR beta chain has a handful of counts. Antigen unknown. The CDR3 spans 14 residues. The V gene's germline CDR1 is SGHKS and CDR2 YYEKEE (reference sequence). V lost 5 bases and J lost 3; bases outside the gene matches: 8. A universal primer site was added by template switching, and unique molecular identifiers were carried by the cDNA. Each CDR3 protein gets one entry after TCRdb re-called the 5' RACE reads with MiXCR. In the table there are 280,000 or so distinct CDR3 sequences, more than 6.5% of which are singletons. The data stem from a study of identical twins. Findings and limits, study-wide: Models came in too low on out-of-frame TCR alpha sharing in monozygotic twins. Cord blood beta clonotypes present at high abundance carried fewer insertions; no such pattern appeared in memory repertoires.

This same sample was also taken into another study, of yellow fever vaccine responses in identical twins. That report notes: Reports say the vaccine T cell response in twins looked partly convergent and partly personalized.

The sequenced sample consisted of memory (CD45RO+) T cells sorted from blood. This clonotype originated in a woman aged 18-29 years in good health. This chain links TRBV5-5 with TRBJ2-7; the match to TRBD1 covers 7 bases. In DNA form, the CDR3 reads TGTGCCAGCAGTCCCGGGCAGGGGGTCTACGAGCAGTACTTC. It yields the protein CASSPGQGVYEQYF.